This entry features one T cell receptor (beta chain) sequence. This clonotype was recorded at least ten times. Its antigen target is currently unknown. Nothing much larger sits one base from this clone, and base qualities are not available. This sample is part of a study of neurological immune-mediated disorders (dated by TCRdb to the late 2010s). In terms of the full investigation: Using UMI-based sequencing, the study compared peripheral blood TCR-beta repertoires from patients with HTLV-I-associated myelopathy (HAM/TSP), patients with multiple sclerosis, and healthy controls. The cohort was made up of about 68 subjects, consisting of some 14 HAM/TSP patients, 34 multiple sclerosis patients and approximately 20 healthy controls. Alongside PBMC samples, the set of 106 TCR-beta libraries contained longitudinal samples, technical triplicates, and paired CD4+ and CD8+ T-cell subsets that had been sorted.

Including cysteine and phenylalanine, the CDR3 has 15 amino acids. Only the CDR3 part of the read is kept: 45 bases, read in frame from the first base. V is cut by 4 bases and J by 1 base, and the space between the germline ends is 10 bases. The germline V gene specifies SGHAT as CDR1 and FQNNGV as CDR2. cDNA synthesis used template-switch 5'RACE with a primer carrying a 10-nucleotide random unique molecular identifier tagging each TCR transcript. Over 190 million TCR-beta sequences, covering 15-18 subjects, were produced in each sequencing run. The RNeasy kit was used for extraction of total RNA. The KAPA Real-time Library Amplification kit was used to amplify TCR-beta VDJ regions with primers targeting the TCR constant region and the 5'RACE anchor. Sample indexes and Illumina adaptors were added in a first PCR, after which library yield was increased in a second PCR. After Ampure bead purification, the roughly 650 bp TCR product was size-selected on a 2% E-gel SizeSelection system. Before pooling, libraries had their quality checked on a Bioanalyzer, their concentration measured with Qubit, and their quantity determined with the Kapa Library Quantification kit. Paired-end 2 x 150 bp sequencing of the libraries was performed on an Illumina HiSeq 2500. To increase sequence diversity, about 25-31% phiX was spiked into each library pool. The authors processed their data as follows. The UMI-based MiGEC pipeline processed quality-filtered reads and removed over 75% of raw TCR sequences during error correction. IMGT germline references were used for aligning VDJ genes, and each clonotype was defined as a unique CDR3 amino acid sequence together with its V-J genes. Clonal expansion, Shannon diversity and CDR3 relatedness (CalcPairwiseDistances, ClusterSamples) were evaluated with VDJtools, and phylogenetic trees were built with CLCbio workbench. Using coefficient-of-variation modelling across technical triplicates, the study counted a clone as expanded if it had at least 8 unique UMIs. The public reads were reprocessed in TCRdb via fastp at Q25 and MiXCR, keeping in-frame beta chains. Identical CDR3 protein sequences are pooled into one entry, listed with their most common genes and DNA. These V and J calls are TCRdb output, not the study's own analysis. The sample data list about 22,000 distinct CDR3 sequences, and about 6.2% of these were observed just once. The top ten constitute approximately 49% of the sample.

Points the paper makes about the study in general: TCR clonal expansion was highest in HAM/TSP patients and lowest in MS patients, with MS patients falling below even healthy controls. No identical CDR3 amino acid sequences were found to be shared among expanded clones across subjects, suggesting that TCR-beta repertoires were private in all groups.

The healthy controls were volunteers from blood banks in Maryland, USA. For sorted-subset TCR libraries, 1 million sorted CD4+ or CD8+ T cells were used. Peripheral blood was subjected to Ficoll-Hypaque density gradient centrifugation to isolate PBMCs, which were then cryopreserved in liquid nitrogen. The study also sequenced paired sorted CD4+ and CD8+ subsets from healthy controls, HAM/TSP patients and MS patients. The clonotype was recovered from a man aged 18 to 30 in good health. The sequencing sample was made of CD8+ T cells from blood. The chain couples TRBV11-2 to TRBJ2-2; no D gene is confidently identified. The nucleotide sequence reads as follows: TGTGCCAGCAGCTCCGCGACCGAGAACACCGGGGAGCTGTTTTTT. It codes for CASSSATENTGELFF.